This TCR beta chain was captured by sequencing in a study of blood T cells in healthy people across ages (dated by TCRdb to the mid-2010s). With respect to the entire study: In model experiments, template switching captured about one uniquely barcoded TCR beta cDNA molecule for every two T cells. The study measured age-related changes in TCR beta repertoire diversity using deep sequencing normalized with unique cDNA molecular identifiers. The donors were divided into four age groups: young (average roughly 17 years), middle-aged (about 39), aged (62) and long-lived (about 90). To avoid experimental bias, donors of different ages were spread randomly across the sequencing lanes. Two additional independent replicas of 1 million unique cDNA reads from the same blood draw were analyzed for two donors (one aged 18 to 30 and one aged 80 or older). Broader findings and caveats from the paper: Observed TCR beta diversity correlated strongly with the percentage of naive T cells measured by flow cytometry. The CMV infection status of donors was not known, potentially confounding age-related changes in expanded clonotypes. As age increased, observed TCR beta diversity per million T cells dropped in a roughly linear way, and a significant reduction was already evident by age 40. Estimates of total diversity based on one million sequenced T cells were regarded as lower bounds and as underestimates. Compared with the aged group, more naive CD4+ T cells, fewer expanded clones and increased TCR diversity were shown by the long-lived group, suggesting age selection. Conclusive comparison of naive and antigen-experienced compartments was prevented by the profiling of bulk unsorted PBMCs.

Library preparation used 5' RACE. The data were produced on an Illumina HiSeq 2500. The second PCR ran for roughly 6 to 11 cycles and used a J-beta primer mix along with a sample-barcoded 5' primer. A unique molecular identifier was introduced onto each TCR beta cDNA molecule by a template-switch 5' adaptor carrying 12 random nucleotides. Each sample yielded at least 2.5 million CDR3-containing paired-end reads. The Mint cDNA synthesis kit, primed by a TRBC-specific oligonucleotide, was used to synthesize first-strand cDNA from all RNA. All cDNA was treated with uracil-DNA glycosylase and then went through a first 18-cycle PCR with the universal primers M1SS and BC2_uni_R. In the original analysis: Each sample was normalized by randomly selecting 1 million high-quality reads, each carrying a distinct molecular identifier. Instead of being binned into consensus sequences, reads with shared molecular identifiers were discarded. MiTCR, run with a Q25 quality threshold and the strictest error-elimination algorithm, handled CDR3 identification, clonotype clustering and error correction. Lower-bound total TCR beta diversity was estimated with a nonparametric unseen species model using Euler transformation. TCRdb reran the public reads through fastp at Q25 and MiXCR, keeping productive beta chains. One record per CDR3 amino acid sequence lists the most common genes and DNA. The V and J calls come from TCRdb's annotation, not from the publication. For this sample the table gives hundreds of thousands of distinct CDR3 sequences, of which under 25% were detected only once. The top ten clones comprise 3.6% of the sample.

This clonotype has only a few counts. No cognate antigen has been identified for it. Per-base qualities were not stored, and no clone one base away is much larger. Donors were 39 systemically healthy Caucasian individuals from Russia aged roughly 6 to 100 years. Ten milliliters of peripheral blood were drawn from each donor into EDTA-treated Vacutainer tubes. PBMCs were isolated by Ficoll-Paque density-gradient centrifugation, with at least 7 million obtained per sample. Trizol reagent was used to extract total RNA from the PBMCs, yielding at least 6 micrograms per sample. The percentages of naive CD45RAhigh/CD27high T cells were determined by flow cytometry on a PBMC aliquot from every donor. According to the germline V gene, CDR1 reads SQVTM and CDR2 reads ANQGSEA. Relative to germline, V is missing 1 base and J is missing 2 bases, with 8 bases of the junction outside any gene match. The CDR3 goes from the cysteine to the phenylalanine over 16 residues. CDR3 DNA only is kept here, 48 bases in frame from base 1.

The TCR comes from a man in his 70s in good health. The sample was blood. The V and J segments used are TRBV29-1 and TRBJ2-1; 7 middle bases align to TRBD2. The base sequence is TGCAGCGTTGAAGGGGGGGGGATTACCCCCTACAATGAGCAGTTCTTC. This encodes CSVEGGGITPYNEQFF.